What follows are 21 T cell receptor beta chains derived from one specimen sequenced in a study of siplizumab effects on memory and regulatory T cells. Using immunoSEQ multiplex PCR, the repertoire was profiled, and TCRdb retains in-frame clones only, with some absent. Of 100,000 or so clones listed, just over 90% were seen once; the top ten hold approximately 0.71%. The sample comprised Tregs sorted from blood. These receptors all stem from a human donor in good health.

V gene TRBV20-1 combines with J gene TRBJ2-5, with D hard to call. This CDR3 contains 11 residues. The germline CDR1 and CDR2 sequences are DFQATT and SNEGSKA (reference sequence). The V gene lost 3 bases and the J gene lost 5 bases, with 7 bases spanning the gap. The CDR3 DNA is TGCAGTGCTAGTAGCCGGGAGACCCAGTACTTC. Translating it yields CSASSRETQYF.

The rearrangement links TRBV7-9 to TRBJ2-1; 10 nucleotides agree with TRBD1. Trimming cost V 1 base and J 9 bases; bases outside gene matches: 3. This CDR3 comprises 14 residues. Germline values: CDR1 SEHNR, CDR2 FQNEAQ (reference sequence). The CDR3 is CASSLVGTGVEQFF. The CDR3 nucleotides read TGTGCCAGCAGCTTAGTTGGGACAGGGGTTGAGCAGTTCTTC.

The V gene is TRBV7-2, the J gene TRBJ2-7, with a weak D call TRBD2 (6 bases). Trimming removed 0 bases at V and 2 bases at J, with 11 bases between. The germline gives CDR1 SGHTA, CDR2 FQGNSA. CDR3 length equals 15 residues. CDR3 in DNA: TGTGCCAGCAGCTTAGCGAGCGGGCCAACCTACGAGCAGTACTTC. This codes for CASSLASGPTYEQYF.

The chain has TRBV30 and TRBJ1-2, with D tentatively TRBD1 (5 bases). V dropped 0 bases and J dropped 0 bases, with 17 bases sitting between them. CDR3 size: 17 residues. The germline V gene has CDR1 GTSNPN and CDR2 SVGIG (reference sequence). Here the CDR3 DNA reads TGTGCCTGGAGTGTACGTGTCTCTGGCAGGGCTAACTATGGCTACACCTTC. It specifies CAWSVRVSGRANYGYTF.

The J gene is TRBJ1-2, the V gene TRBV28; 7 nucleotides match TRBD1. Per the germline V gene, CDR1 is MDHEN and CDR2 is SYDVKM. V trimming: 5 bases; J trimming: 8 bases; junction bases outside the gene matches: 5. This CDR3 contains 12 residues. In DNA, the CDR3 is TGTGCCAGCAGTATGCAGGGGGACGGCTACACCTTC. This translates into CASSMQGDGYTF.

V gene TRBV4-1 combines with J gene TRBJ2-1; 7 bases map to TRBD2. This CDR3 contains 16 residues. Germline V gene sequence: CDR1 MGHRA, CDR2 YSYEKL. V was clipped by 1 base and J by 3 bases; unmatched bases: 6. CDR3 protein: CASSQVGGRLYNEQFF. CDR3 DNA sequence: TGCGCCAGCAGCCAAGTTGGCGGGAGACTCTACAATGAGCAGTTCTTC.

V usage is TRBV29-1 and J usage is TRBJ1-4; TRBD1 might be the D (6 bases). From germline, CDR1 is SQVTM and CDR2 ANQGSEA. CDR3 size: 11 residues. Trimming took 4 bases from V and 14 from J, leaving 14 bases between them. The CDR3 sequence is CSVVVGGRLFF. The CDR3 DNA follows: TGCAGCGTTGTCGTGGGGGGCAGGCTGTTTTTT.

This clone occurred a few times. V is TRBV13 and J is TRBJ2-3; D is unclear. CDR1 PRHDT and CDR2 FYEKMQ come from the germline V gene (reference sequence). V lost 0 bases and J 1 base, leaving 5 bases between the germline ends. The CDR3 length is 14 residues. This CDR3 reads CASSLGSGTDTQYF. For the CDR3, the DNA is TGTGCCAGCAGCTTAGGCAGCGGCACAGATACGCAGTATTTT. Full variable domain (rest looked up from reference TRBV13 and TRBJ2-3): AAGVIQSPRHLIKEKRETATLKCYPIPRHDTVYWYQQGPGQDPQFLISFYEKMQSDKGSIPDRFSAQQFSDYHSELNMSSLELGDSALYFCASSLGSGTDTQYFGPGTRLTVL.

This clone was counted a single time. This chain joins TRBV28 and TRBJ2-7; 9 bases fit TRBD1. This CDR3 spans 13 amino acids. Trimming at V came to 6 bases and at J to 4 bases, leaving 4 bases not matched to a gene. CDR1 MDHEN and CDR2 SYDVKM come from the germline V gene. The CDR3 DNA reads TGTGCCAGCAGGGGGACAGGGACATACGAGCAGTACTTC. It yields the protein CASRGTGTYEQYF.

The chain links TRBV18 to TRBJ2-3, with TRBD2 matching over 8 bases. From germline, CDR1 is KGHSH and CDR2 LQKENI. The CDR3 is 16 amino acids. The J segment lost 2 bases and the V segment lost 3 bases, leaving 7 bases of the junction unmatched. The chain's CDR3 is CASSPYLAGNTDTQYF. Written as DNA, the CDR3 is TGTGCCAGCTCACCGTATCTAGCGGGCAACACAGATACGCAGTATTTT.

This clone has just one count. One end of the junction varies from germline; a read error may be responsible. This chain links TRBV11-2 with TRBJ2-1; D possibly matches TRBD1 or TRBD2 (5 bases each). From germline, CDR1 is SGHAT and CDR2 FQNNGV. The CDR3 extends over 14 amino acids. DNA for the CDR3: TGTGCCAGCAGCTTAGATCTAGGAAGGGGAGAGCGGTTCTTC. Translation: CASSLDLGRGERFF.

This clone was detected only a few times. The chain links TRBV6-5 to TRBJ2-3, with 10 bases that match TRBD2. From germline, CDR1 is MNHEY and CDR2 SVGAGI. The J segment lost 7 bases and the V segment lost 0 bases, leaving 7 bases of the junction unmatched. CDR3 size: 16 residues. The CDR3 reads CASSYSLAGVIHTQYF. In nucleotides, the CDR3 is TGTGCCAGCAGTTACTCGCTAGCGGGAGTGATTCATACGCAGTATTTT.

V usage is TRBV11-2 and J usage is TRBJ2-7; 9 nucleotides line up with TRBD2. This CDR3 has 15 residues. Germline V gene data show CDR1 as SGHAT and CDR2 as FQNNGV. The trim removed 1 base at V and 4 bases at J, leaving 5 bases unmatched. The CDR3 is CASSLGSGGRYEQYF. The CDR3 DNA is TGTGCCAGCAGCTTAGGCAGCGGGGGGAGGTACGAGCAGTACTTC.

This clone was found once. The J gene is TRBJ2-7, the V gene TRBV27; possibly TRBD1 for D (5 bases). Per germline, CDR1 MNHEY and CDR2 SMNVEV (reference sequence). The CDR3 runs to 14 residues. V gave up 2 bases and J gave up 3 bases, with 11 bases separating them. This CDR3 reads CASSLGRQGYEQYF. CDR3 in DNA: TGTGCCAGCAGTTTAGGTCGGCAGGGCTACGAGCAGTACTTC.

This clone was observed a single time. The chain is built from TRBV19 and TRBJ2-3; D unclear. V dropped 5 bases and J dropped 5 bases, with 5 bases sitting between them. This CDR3 has 11 amino acids. Germline values: CDR1 LNHDA, CDR2 SQIVND (reference sequence). CDR3 sequence (DNA): TGTGCCAGTAGTTATCTAGATACGCAGTATTTT. Translating it yields CASSYLDTQYF.

V and J are TRBV10-2 and TRBJ2-5; TRBD2 matches at 12 bases. Germline-derived CDR1 and CDR2 are WSHSY and SAAADI. The CDR3 is 15 amino acids. V lost 6 bases, J lost 5 bases, and 7 bases stayed unmatched. CDR3 sequence: CASRTLAGGLETQYF. In nucleotides, the CDR3 is TGCGCCAGCAGAACCCTAGCGGGAGGGTTGGAGACCCAGTACTTC.

The chain has TRBV4-1 and TRBJ2-3; TRBD2 matches at 11 bases. Per germline, CDR1 MGHRA and CDR2 YSYEKL. The CDR3 runs to 21 residues. V dropped 3 bases and J dropped 4; count of bases not matched to a gene: 21. The DNA of the CDR3 is TGCGCCAGCAGCCACCCTGCATACCTAGCGGGAGGTCATACCGGGGCAGATACGCAGTATTTT. This codes for CASSHPAYLAGGHTGADTQYF.

The chain uses TRBV9 and TRBJ2-1; D may be TRBD1 (5 bases). Trimming took off 2 bases at V and 6 bases at J, with 12 bases between the two ends. The CDR3 covers 14 residues. CDR1 and CDR2 from the germline V gene are SGDLS and YYNGEE. CDR3 DNA: TGTGCCAGCAGCGTCGAGCCCAGGGCCAATGAGCAGTTCTTC. It translates to CASSVEPRANEQFF. Full variable domain (outside the CDR3, taken from reference TRBV9 and TRBJ2-1): DSGVTQTPKHLITATGQRVTLRCSPRSGDLSVYWYQQSLDQGLQFLIQYYNGEERAKGNILERFSAQQFPDLHSELNLSSLELGDSALYFCASSVEPRANEQFFGPGTRLTVL.

The genes are TRBV6-1 and TRBJ1-2; TRBD1 agrees at 10 bases. This CDR3 region has 15 residues. In germline, CDR1 is MNHNS, CDR2 SASEGT. V shed 4 bases and J 4 bases; nucleotides not matched to a gene: 6. DNA for the CDR3: TGTGCCAGCAGTGCGATGACAGGGGGCAGCTATGGCTACACCTTC. It yields the protein CASSAMTGGSYGYTF.

The count of this clone is one. This chain joins TRBV10-3 and TRBJ2-3; 7 nucleotides match TRBD2. The length of the CDR3 is 14 residues. V dropped 4 bases and J dropped 4; count of bases not matched to a gene: 5. Germline V lookup: CDR1 ENHRY, CDR2 SYGVKD. The CDR3 loop is CAISGTSGADTQYF. The CDR3 DNA sequence: TGTGCCATCAGTGGGACTAGTGGTGCAGATACGCAGTATTTT.

The chain has TRBV29-1 and TRBJ1-2, with 9 bases that match TRBD1. With 7 bases clipped from V and 5 bases from J, the junction kept 5 bases outside the gene matches. Germline V gene data show CDR1 as SQVTM and CDR2 as ANQGSEA. The length of the CDR3 is 12 residues. Here the CDR3 reads CSATDRGYGYTF. DNA of the CDR3: TGCAGCGCTACAGACAGGGGGTATGGCTACACCTTC.